This TCR beta chain originates from a study of T cell changes during pregnancy in multiple sclerosis. In germline, CDR1 is SNHLY, CDR2 FYNNEI. The germline V and J ends were trimmed by 5 bases and 8 bases, with 16 bases remaining between them. The CDR3 length is 14 residues. The table came from immunoSEQ multiplex PCR; TCRdb's copy has only in-frame clones and leaves some out. Of roughly 60,000 clones listed, roughly 92% are singletons. The chain has TRBV2 and TRBJ1-3; D call uncertain. This receptor was taken from a female donor with multiple sclerosis, enrolled in a pregnancy study. The input for sequencing was peripheral blood, taken in the second trimester of pregnancy. Written as DNA, the CDR3 is TGTGCCAGCAGTCCGCGGACGGGATCGGACACCATATATTTT. Amino acid sequence: CASSPRTGSDTIYF.